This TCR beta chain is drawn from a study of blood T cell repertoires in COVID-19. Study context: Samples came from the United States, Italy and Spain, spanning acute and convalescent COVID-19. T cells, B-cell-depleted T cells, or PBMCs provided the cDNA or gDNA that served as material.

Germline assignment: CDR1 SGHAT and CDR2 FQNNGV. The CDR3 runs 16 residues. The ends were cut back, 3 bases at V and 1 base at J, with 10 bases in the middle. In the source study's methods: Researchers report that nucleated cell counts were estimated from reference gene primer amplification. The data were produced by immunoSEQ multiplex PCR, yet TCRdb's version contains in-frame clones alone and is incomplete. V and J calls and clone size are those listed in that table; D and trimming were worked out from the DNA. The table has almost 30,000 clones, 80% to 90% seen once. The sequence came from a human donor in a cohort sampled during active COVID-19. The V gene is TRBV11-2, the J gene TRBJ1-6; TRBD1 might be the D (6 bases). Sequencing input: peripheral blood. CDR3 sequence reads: CASSLDRGSYNSPLHF. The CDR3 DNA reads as TGTGCCAGCAGCTTGGACAGAGGGTCCTATAATTCACCCCTCCACTTT.